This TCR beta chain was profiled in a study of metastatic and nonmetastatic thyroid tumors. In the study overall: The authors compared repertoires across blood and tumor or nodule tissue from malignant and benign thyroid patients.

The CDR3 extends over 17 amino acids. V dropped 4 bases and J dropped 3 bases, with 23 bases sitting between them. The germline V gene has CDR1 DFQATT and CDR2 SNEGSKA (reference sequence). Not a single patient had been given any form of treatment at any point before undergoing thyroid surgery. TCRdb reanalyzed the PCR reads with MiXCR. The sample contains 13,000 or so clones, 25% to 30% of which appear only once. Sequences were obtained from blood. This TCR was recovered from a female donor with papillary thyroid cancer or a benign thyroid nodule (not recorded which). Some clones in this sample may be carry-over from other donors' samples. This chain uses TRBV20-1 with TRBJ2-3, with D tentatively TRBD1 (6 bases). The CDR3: CSATHTPGTGSTDTQYF. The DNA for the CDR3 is TGCAGTGCTACCCATACTCCCGGTACAGGGTCTACAGATACGCAGTATTTT.